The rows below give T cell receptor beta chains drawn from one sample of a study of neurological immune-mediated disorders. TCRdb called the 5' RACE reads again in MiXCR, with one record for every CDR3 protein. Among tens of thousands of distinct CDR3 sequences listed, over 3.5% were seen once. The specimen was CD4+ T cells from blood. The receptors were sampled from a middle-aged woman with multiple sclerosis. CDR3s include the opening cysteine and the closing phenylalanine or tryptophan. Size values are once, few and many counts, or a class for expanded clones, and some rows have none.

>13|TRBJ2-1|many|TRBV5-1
CASSMGPNNEQFF
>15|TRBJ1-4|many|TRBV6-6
CASSYSDVLGEKLFF
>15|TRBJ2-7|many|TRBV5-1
CASSVTGLFSYEQYF
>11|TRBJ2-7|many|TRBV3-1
CASSVGREQYF
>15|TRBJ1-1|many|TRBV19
CASSTSGQGNTEAFF
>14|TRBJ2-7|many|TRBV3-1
CASSQAGDTYEQYF
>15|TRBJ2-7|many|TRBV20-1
CSARDIVGLTYEQYF
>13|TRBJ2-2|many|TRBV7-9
CASSLGQAGELFF
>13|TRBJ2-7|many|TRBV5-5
CASSLVGNGEQYF
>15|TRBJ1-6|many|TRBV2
CASSPGTQRNSPLHF
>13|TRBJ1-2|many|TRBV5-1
CASSLRDNYGYTF
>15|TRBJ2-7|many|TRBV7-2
CASSFLGRGTYEQYF
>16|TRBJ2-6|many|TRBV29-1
CSVEQAGYSGANVLTF
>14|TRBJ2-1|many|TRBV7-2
CASSYDRGDNEQFF
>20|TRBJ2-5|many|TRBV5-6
CASSLSTTSGPEGVQETQYF
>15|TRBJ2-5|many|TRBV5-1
CASSIEGQAGKTQYF
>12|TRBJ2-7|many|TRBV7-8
CASSPHRREQYF
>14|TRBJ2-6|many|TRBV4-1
CASRTVSGANVLTF
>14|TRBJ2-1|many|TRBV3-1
CASSQGGPEGGEFF
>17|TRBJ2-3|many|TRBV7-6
CASSLVGGGRAADTQYF
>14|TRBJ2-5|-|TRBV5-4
CASSLGQGAETQYF
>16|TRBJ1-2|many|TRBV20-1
CSARDPRETGDGGYTF
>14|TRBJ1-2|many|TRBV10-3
CAISDYPYNYGYTF
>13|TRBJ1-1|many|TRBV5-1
CACWEGQNTEAFF
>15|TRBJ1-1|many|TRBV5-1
CASSLVDRLNTEAFF
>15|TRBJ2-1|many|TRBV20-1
CSAPQAGGPHNEQFF
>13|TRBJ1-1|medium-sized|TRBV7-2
CASSRTGQTEAFF
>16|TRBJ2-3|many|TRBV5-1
CASTPWLAGNTDTQYF
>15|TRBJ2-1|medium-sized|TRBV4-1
CASMKSGGAANEQFF
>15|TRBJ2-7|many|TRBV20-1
CSARDRGLASYEQYF
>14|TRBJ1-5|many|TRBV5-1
CASSGDGYNQPQHF
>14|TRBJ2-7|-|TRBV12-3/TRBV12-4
CASSSTGGGYDQYF
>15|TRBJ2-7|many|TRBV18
CASALGVLSAYEQYF
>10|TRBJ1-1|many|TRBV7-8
CASSNTEAFF
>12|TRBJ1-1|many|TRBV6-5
CASRNGRGEAFF
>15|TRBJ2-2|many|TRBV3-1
CASSPILEPPGELFF
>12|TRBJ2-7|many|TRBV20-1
CSARAGPNEQYF
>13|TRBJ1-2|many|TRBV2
CASNRGSWDGYTF
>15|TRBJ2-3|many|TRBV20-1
CSARDPGRATDTQYF
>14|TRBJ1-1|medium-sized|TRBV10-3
CAISEGRGGTEAFF
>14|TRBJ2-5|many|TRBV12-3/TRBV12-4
CASRQQGEGETQYF
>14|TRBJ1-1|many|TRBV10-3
CAISVDRGVTEAFF
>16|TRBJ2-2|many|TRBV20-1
CSARDPDRGLTGELFF
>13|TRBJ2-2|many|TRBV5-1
CASSFLGPGELFF
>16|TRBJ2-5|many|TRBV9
CASSVAGSGNQETQYF
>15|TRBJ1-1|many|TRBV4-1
CASKARTDNWSEAFF
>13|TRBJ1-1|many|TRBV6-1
CASSERQGARAFF
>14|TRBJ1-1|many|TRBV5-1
CASSLVGSVTEAFF
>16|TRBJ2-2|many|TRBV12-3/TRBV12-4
CASSFYRGLNTGELFF
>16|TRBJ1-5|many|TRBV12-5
CASGSRTGYSNQPQHF
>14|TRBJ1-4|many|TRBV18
CASAERATNEKLFF
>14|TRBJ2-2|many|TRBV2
CASGGQGRTGELFF